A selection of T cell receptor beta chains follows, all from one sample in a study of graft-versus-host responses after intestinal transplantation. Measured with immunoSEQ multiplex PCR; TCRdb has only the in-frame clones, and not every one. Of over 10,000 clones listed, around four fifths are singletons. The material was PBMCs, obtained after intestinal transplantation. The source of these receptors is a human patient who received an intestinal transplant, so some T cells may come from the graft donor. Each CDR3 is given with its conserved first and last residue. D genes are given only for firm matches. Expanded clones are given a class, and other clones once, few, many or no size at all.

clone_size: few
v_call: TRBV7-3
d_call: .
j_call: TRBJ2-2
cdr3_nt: TGTGCCAGCAGCAAAGGACTCACCGGGGAGCTGTTTTTT
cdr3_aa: CASSKGLTGELFF

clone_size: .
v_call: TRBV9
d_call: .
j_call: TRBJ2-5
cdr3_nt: TGTGCCAGCAGCGCCTCGAAGACCCAGTACTTC
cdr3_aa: CASSASKTQYF

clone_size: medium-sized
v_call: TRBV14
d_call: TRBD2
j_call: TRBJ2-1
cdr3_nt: TGTGCCAGCAGCCTCCCGGGACTAGCTGTCAATGAGCAGTTCTTC
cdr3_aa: CASSLPGLAVNEQFF

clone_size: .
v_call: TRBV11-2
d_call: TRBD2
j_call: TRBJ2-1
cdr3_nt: TGTGCCAGCAGCCAGGTGGGGGGACTAGAGGCCAATGAGCAGTTCTTC
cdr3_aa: CASSQVGGLEANEQFF

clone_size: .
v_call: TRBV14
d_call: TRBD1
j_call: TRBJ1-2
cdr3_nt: TGTGCCAGCAGCCTAGGATTCGGGACAGGATATGGCTACACCTTC
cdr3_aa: CASSLGFGTGYGYTF

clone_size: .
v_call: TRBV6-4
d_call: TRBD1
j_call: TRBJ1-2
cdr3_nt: TGTGCCAGCAGTTTAGACAGGGGGCCCTATGGCTACACCTTC
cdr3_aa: CASSLDRGPYGYTF

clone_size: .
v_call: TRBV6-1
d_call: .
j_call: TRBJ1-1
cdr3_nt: TGTGCCACAAACAGGGCGTCTTACACTGAAGCTTTCTTT
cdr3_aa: CATNRASYTEAFF

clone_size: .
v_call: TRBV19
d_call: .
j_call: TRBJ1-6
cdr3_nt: TGTGCCAGTAGTACGTATAATAGCCCCCTCCACTTT
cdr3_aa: CASSTYNSPLHF

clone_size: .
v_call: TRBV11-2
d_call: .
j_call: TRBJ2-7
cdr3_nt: TGTGCCAGCGGCCCTCTCAACCCTCCACCCTACGAGCAGTACTTC
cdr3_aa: CASGPLNPPPYEQYF

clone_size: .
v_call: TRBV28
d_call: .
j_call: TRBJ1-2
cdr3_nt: TGTGCCAGCAGTTTAGCTAACTATGGCTACACCTTC
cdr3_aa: CASSLANYGYTF

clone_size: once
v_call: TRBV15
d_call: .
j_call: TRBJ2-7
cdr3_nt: TGTGCCACCAGCAGATACCGGGACTACGAGCAGTACTTC
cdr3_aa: CATSRYRDYEQYF

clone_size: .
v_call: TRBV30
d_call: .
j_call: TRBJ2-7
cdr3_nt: TGTGCCTGGAGAGGACGTGAGGGGGGATTTAGAGGCGAGCAGTACTTC
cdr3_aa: CAWRGREGGFRGEQYF

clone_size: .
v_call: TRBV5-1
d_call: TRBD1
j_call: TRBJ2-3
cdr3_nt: TGCGCCAGCGCGACAGGGTCCACAGATACGCAGTATTTT
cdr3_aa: CASATGSTDTQYF

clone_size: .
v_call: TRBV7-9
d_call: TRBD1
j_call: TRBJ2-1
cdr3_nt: TGTGCCAGCAGCGCACGCACAGGGGAAAGGTCCTACAATGAGCAGTTCTTC
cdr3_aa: CASSARTGERSYNEQFF

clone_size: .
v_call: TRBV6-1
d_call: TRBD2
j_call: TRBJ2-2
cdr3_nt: TGTGCCAGCAATCCGCTAGCGGGTCCCACCGGGGAGCTGTTTTTT
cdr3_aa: CASNPLAGPTGELFF

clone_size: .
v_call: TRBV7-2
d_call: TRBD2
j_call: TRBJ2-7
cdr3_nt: TGTGCCAGCAGCTTACGGACTAGCGGGGGATCCTACGAGCAGTACTTC
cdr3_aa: CASSLRTSGGSYEQYF

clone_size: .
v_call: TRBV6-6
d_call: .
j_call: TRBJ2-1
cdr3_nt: TGTGCCAGCAGTTACTCAGGAAATGAGCAGTTCTTC
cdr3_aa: CASSYSGNEQFF

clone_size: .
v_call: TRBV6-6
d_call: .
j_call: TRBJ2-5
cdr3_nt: TGTGCCAGCAGCCACATCTTGGCGAACCAAGAGACCCAGTACTTC
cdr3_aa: CASSHILANQETQYF

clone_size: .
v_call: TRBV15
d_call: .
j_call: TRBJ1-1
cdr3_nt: TGTGCCACCAGCAGAGACAGGGGCGAGGTAGCTTTCTTT
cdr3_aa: CATSRDRGEVAFF

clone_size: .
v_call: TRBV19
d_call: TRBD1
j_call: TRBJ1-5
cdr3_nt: TGTGCCAGTAGTATAGTAGGACAGGGGGACCAGCCCCAGCATTTT
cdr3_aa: CASSIVGQGDQPQHF

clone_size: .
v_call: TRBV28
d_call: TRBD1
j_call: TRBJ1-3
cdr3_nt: TGTGCCAGCAGTCAAGGGGGCCCACAGGGGGCTGGAAACACCATATATTTT
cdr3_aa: CASSQGGPQGAGNTIYF

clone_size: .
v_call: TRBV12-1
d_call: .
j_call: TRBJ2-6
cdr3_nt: TGTGCCAGCAGCGTAAGGATAGGACAAAGTCGGGCCAACGTCCTGACTTTC
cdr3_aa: CASSVRIGQSRANVLTF

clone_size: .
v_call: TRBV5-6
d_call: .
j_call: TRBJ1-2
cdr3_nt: TGTGCCAGCAGCCTGGACAGCTCTCATGGCTACACCTTC
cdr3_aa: CASSLDSSHGYTF

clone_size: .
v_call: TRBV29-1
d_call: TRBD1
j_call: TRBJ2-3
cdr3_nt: TGCAGCGGTACCGGACAGGGGGGCGCAGATACGCAGTATTTT
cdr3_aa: CSGTGQGGADTQYF

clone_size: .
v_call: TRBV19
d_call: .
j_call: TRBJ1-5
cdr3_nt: TGTGCCAGTCGGGGGGGGAATCAGCCCCAGCATTTT
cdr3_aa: CASRGGNQPQHF

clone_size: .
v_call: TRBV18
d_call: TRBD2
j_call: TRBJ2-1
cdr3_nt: TGTGCCAGCTCTTCTAGCGGGGGGTCCTACAATGAGCAGTTCTTC
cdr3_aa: CASSSSGGSYNEQFF

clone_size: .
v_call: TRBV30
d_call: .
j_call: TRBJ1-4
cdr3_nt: TGTGCCTGGAACAAGGCCACTGCAACTAATGAAAAACTGTTTTTT
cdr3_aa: CAWNKATATNEKLFF

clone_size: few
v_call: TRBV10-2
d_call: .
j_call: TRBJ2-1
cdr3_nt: TGCGCCAGCAGTAGGAACAATGAGCAGTTCTTC
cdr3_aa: CASSRNNEQFF

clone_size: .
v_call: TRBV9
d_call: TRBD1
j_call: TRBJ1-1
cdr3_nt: TGTGCCAGCAGCGCCAACCGACAGGGCCTGAACACTGAAGCTTTCTTT
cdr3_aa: CASSANRQGLNTEAFF

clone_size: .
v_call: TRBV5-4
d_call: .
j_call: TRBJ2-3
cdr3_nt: TGTGCCAGCAGCTTGCCTCGGGAGGATACGCAGTATTTT
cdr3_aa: CASSLPREDTQYF

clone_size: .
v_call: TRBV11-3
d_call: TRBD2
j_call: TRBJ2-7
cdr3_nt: TGTGCCAGCAGCTTAGAAGCGGGAGGATCCTACGAGCAGTACTTC
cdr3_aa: CASSLEAGGSYEQYF

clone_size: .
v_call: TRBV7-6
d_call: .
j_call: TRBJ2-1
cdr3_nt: TGTGCCAGCAGCAACCGGGGCAATGAGCAGTTCTTC
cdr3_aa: CASSNRGNEQFF

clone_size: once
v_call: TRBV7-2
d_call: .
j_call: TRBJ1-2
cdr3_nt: TGTGCCAGCAGCTTAGCGATAGGAGTAGCTGCCGATGGCTACACCTTC
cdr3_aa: CASSLAIGVAADGYTF

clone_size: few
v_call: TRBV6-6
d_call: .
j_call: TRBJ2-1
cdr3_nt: TGTGCCAGCACCCTCGGGGGCAAGCAGTTCTTC
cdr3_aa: CASTLGGKQFF

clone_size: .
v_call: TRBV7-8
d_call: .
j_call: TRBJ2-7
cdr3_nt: TGTGCCAGCAGCTTATTGGACGAGCAGTACTTC
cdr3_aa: CASSLLDEQYF

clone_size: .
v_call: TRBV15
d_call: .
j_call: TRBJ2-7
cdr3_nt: TGTGCCACCAGCAGAGATTGGCAGAAGACCTACGAGCAGTACTTC
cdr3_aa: CATSRDWQKTYEQYF

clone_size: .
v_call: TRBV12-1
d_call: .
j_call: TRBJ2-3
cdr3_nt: TGTGCCAGCAGCCGTTCCAATAGTAACGCCGCATTTACGCAGTATTTT
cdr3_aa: CASSRSNSNAAFTQYF